Below, 3 T cell receptor beta chains from the same sample are listed, as sequenced in a study of blood T cell repertoires in COVID-19. Clones were sequenced by immunoSEQ multiplex PCR, and TCRdb holds only the in-frame ones, with some missing. Here the sample spans around 270,000 clones, around 82% being singletons. Sequenced material: peripheral blood. These receptors were taken from a person between 65 and 79 years old with COVID-19, enrolled during active disease.

The genes are TRBV6-1 and TRBJ1-6, with a tentative D call TRBD1 (6 bases). In germline, CDR1 is MNHNS, CDR2 SASEGT. The CDR3 totals 15 residues. V lost 3 bases to trimming and J lost 9 bases, with 15 bases between them. CDR3 nucleotide sequence: TGTGCCAGCAGTGAGACAGGAACCCTTGGTTCACCCCTCCACTTT. This translates into CASSETGTLGSPLHF.

This sequence joins TRBV24-1 and TRBJ1-5; D is perhaps TRBD1 (6 bases). CDR3 length equals 13 residues. The V end was cut by 4 bases, the J end by 5 bases, with 8 bases between. The germline gives CDR1 KGHDR, CDR2 SFDVKD. The CDR3 coding sequence is TGTGCCACCAGTGACAGGGGAGATCAGCCCCAGCATTTT. Translating it yields CATSDRGDQPQHF.

The chain joins TRBV29-1 to TRBJ1-3; no firm D call. Germline V CDR1 and CDR2: SQVTM, ANQGSEA. The CDR3 spans 15 residues. Trimming left V 4 bases short and J 0 bases short, with 13 bases between. CDR3 loop: CSVAIVRDSGNTIYF. DNA for the CDR3: TGCAGCGTTGCAATTGTGCGGGACTCTGGAAACACCATATATTTT.